Sequencing of this T cell receptor beta chain was carried out in a study of cytomegalovirus exposure and HLA in healthy donors. Primers included in the PCR were 60 Vbeta and 13 Jbeta primers. The repertoire was sequenced with immunoSEQ multiplex PCR; TCRdb's copy has only in-frame clones and lacks some. This table has around 91,000 clones, 84% appearing once. The length of the CDR3 is 14 residues. V was clipped by 0 bases and J by 7 bases, with 12 bases between them. The germline V gene encodes CDR1 MNHEY and CDR2 SVGAGI. The chain uses TRBV6-5 and TRBJ1-1; tentative D call: TRBD1 (5 bases). This sequence originates from a man younger than 35 in good health and CMV-seronegative. The sample consisted of PBMCs. The CDR3 DNA reads as TGTGCCAGCAGTTACTCGGCAGGGATTGGTGAAGCTTTCTTT. Its protein product is CASSYSAGIGEAFF.